Listed below are T cell receptor beta chains from one sample, sequenced in a study of T cells after yellow fever vaccination. TCRdb re-analysed the 5' RACE reads in MiXCR, keeping a single row per CDR3 protein. The repertoire holds under 200,000 distinct CDR3 sequences, with 8% to 13% as singletons. The specimen was CD8+ T cells sorted from PBMCs, collected 15 days after the yellow fever booster vaccination. These receptors were collected from a man between 18 and 29 years old who received the YFV17D yellow fever vaccine. The CDR3 runs from the conserved cysteine through the conserved F or W. A D gene is named only where the DNA matches it firmly. The size field is filled for only some rows; it gives once, few, many or a size class.

V gene: TRBV14
J gene: TRBJ1-3
D gene: NA
clone size: few
CDR3 protein: CASSQGQALGNTIYF
CDR3 DNA: TGTGCCAGCAGCCAAGGCCAGGCCCTTGGAAACACCATATATTTT

V gene: TRBV7-9
J gene: TRBJ2-7
D gene: NA
clone size: NA
CDR3 protein: CASSLVGLTPDEQYF
CDR3 DNA: TGTGCCAGCAGCTTAGTTGGGCTGACCCCCGACGAGCAGTACTTC

V gene: TRBV30
J gene: TRBJ2-2
D gene: NA
clone size: few
CDR3 protein: CAWSGPVPGLLYTGELFF
CDR3 DNA: TGTGCCTGGAGCGGGCCGGTACCGGGACTCCTTTACACCGGGGAGCTGTTTTTT

V gene: TRBV7-6
J gene: TRBJ2-2
D gene: TRBD1
clone size: NA
CDR3 protein: CASSLFEWTGANTGELFF
CDR3 DNA: TGTGCCAGCAGCTTATTCGAGTGGACAGGAGCGAACACCGGGGAGCTGTTTTTT

V gene: TRBV29-1
J gene: TRBJ2-7
D gene: TRBD2
clone size: many
CDR3 protein: CSALGTSGAYEQYF
CDR3 DNA: TGCAGCGCCCTAGGGACTAGCGGGGCCTACGAGCAGTACTTC

V gene: TRBV7-9
J gene: TRBJ2-1
D gene: TRBD2
clone size: few
CDR3 protein: CASSLVSWTSGGNEQFF
CDR3 DNA: TGTGCCAGCAGCTTAGTTTCGTGGACTAGCGGGGGCAATGAGCAGTTCTTC

V gene: TRBV6-2/TRBV6-3
J gene: TRBJ1-5
D gene: NA
clone size: NA
CDR3 protein: CASSYQLRASNQPQHF
CDR3 DNA: TGTGCCAGCAGTTACCAGCTCCGGGCGTCCAATCAGCCCCAGCATTTT

V gene: TRBV27
J gene: TRBJ2-7
D gene: TRBD1
clone size: many
CDR3 protein: CASSAEDRGFDEQYF
CDR3 DNA: TGTGCCAGCAGCGCCGAAGACAGGGGTTTTGACGAGCAGTACTTC

V gene: TRBV4-1
J gene: TRBJ1-1
D gene: TRBD1
clone size: NA
CDR3 protein: CASSLYRGPNTEAFF
CDR3 DNA: TGCGCCAGCAGCCTCTATAGGGGGCCGAATACTGAAGCTTTCTTT

V gene: TRBV4-1
J gene: TRBJ2-7
D gene: NA
clone size: few
CDR3 protein: CASSGILSSYEQYF
CDR3 DNA: TGCGCCAGCAGCGGGATCTTGAGCTCCTACGAGCAGTACTTC

V gene: TRBV4-2
J gene: TRBJ1-4
D gene: NA
clone size: NA
CDR3 protein: CASSQATKRFNEKLFF
CDR3 DNA: TGTGCCAGCAGCCAAGCGACAAAACGTTTTAATGAAAAACTGTTTTTT

V gene: TRBV7-9
J gene: TRBJ1-1
D gene: NA
clone size: NA
CDR3 protein: CASSLGWGRENTEAFF
CDR3 DNA: TGTGCCAGCAGCTTAGGGTGGGGGAGGGAGAACACTGAAGCTTTCTTT

V gene: TRBV29-1
J gene: TRBJ2-5
D gene: NA
clone size: NA
CDR3 protein: CSVEYPGEGETQYF
CDR3 DNA: TGCAGCGTTGAATACCCAGGGGAGGGAGAGACCCAGTACTTC

V gene: TRBV20-1
J gene: TRBJ2-5
D gene: NA
clone size: NA
CDR3 protein: CSAREQGSPRYTQYF
CDR3 DNA: TGCAGTGCTAGAGAACAGGGTTCCCCAAGATATACCCAGTACTTC

V gene: TRBV7-9
J gene: TRBJ2-1
D gene: NA
clone size: medium-sized
CDR3 protein: CASSFNRRQFF
CDR3 DNA: TGTGCCAGCAGCTTCAATCGGAGGCAGTTCTTC

V gene: TRBV24-1
J gene: TRBJ2-2
D gene: TRBD2
clone size: NA
CDR3 protein: CATSDRGLAGETGELFF
CDR3 DNA: TGTGCCACCAGTGACCGCGGACTAGCGGGGGAAACCGGGGAGCTGTTTTTT

V gene: TRBV6-2/TRBV6-3
J gene: TRBJ2-1
D gene: TRBD1
clone size: few
CDR3 protein: CASSLFPGAQGAPSNEQFF
CDR3 DNA: TGTGCCAGCAGCCTTTTCCCGGGAGCTCAGGGGGCGCCGAGCAATGAGCAGTTCTTC

V gene: TRBV12-3/TRBV12-4
J gene: TRBJ2-2
D gene: TRBD2
clone size: few
CDR3 protein: CATRAGVYAGELFF
CDR3 DNA: TGTGCCACCAGGGCGGGGGTATACGCCGGGGAGCTGTTTTTT

V gene: TRBV5-1
J gene: TRBJ2-1
D gene: NA
clone size: few
CDR3 protein: CASSLTGRGDRYNEQFF
CDR3 DNA: TGCGCCAGCAGCTTGACAGGCCGCGGGGACCGCTACAATGAGCAGTTCTTC

V gene: TRBV12-3/TRBV12-4
J gene: TRBJ1-2
D gene: NA
clone size: few
CDR3 protein: CASSFGVDYGYTF
CDR3 DNA: TGTGCCAGCAGTTTTGGGGTAGACTATGGCTACACCTTC

V gene: TRBV6-2/TRBV6-3
J gene: TRBJ1-2
D gene: TRBD1
clone size: few
CDR3 protein: CASRGQNYGYTF
CDR3 DNA: TGTGCCAGCAGGGGACAGAACTATGGCTACACCTTC

V gene: TRBV24-1
J gene: TRBJ2-3
D gene: TRBD2
clone size: NA
CDR3 protein: CATSDRPLLAERGGAQYF
CDR3 DNA: TGTGCCACCAGTGACCGACCACTACTAGCGGAGCGGGGGGGTGCGCAGTATTTT

V gene: TRBV10-2
J gene: TRBJ2-2
D gene: NA
clone size: NA
CDR3 protein: CASSEGILRGGELFF
CDR3 DNA: TGCGCCAGCAGTGAGGGTATACTTCGGGGCGGGGAGCTGTTTTTT

V gene: TRBV18
J gene: TRBJ2-3
D gene: NA
clone size: few
CDR3 protein: CASSLDRLSTDTQYF
CDR3 DNA: TGTGCCAGCTCTTTAGACCGTCTCAGCACAGATACGCAGTATTTT

V gene: TRBV7-9
J gene: TRBJ1-4
D gene: NA
clone size: NA
CDR3 protein: CASSLRSTNEKLFF
CDR3 DNA: TGTGCCAGCAGTTTGCGGTCAACTAATGAAAAACTGTTTTTT

V gene: TRBV7-9
J gene: TRBJ2-2
D gene: NA
clone size: NA
CDR3 protein: CASSLATGGTGELFF
CDR3 DNA: TGTGCCAGCAGCTTAGCGACAGGCGGTACCGGGGAGCTGTTTTTT

V gene: TRBV5-5
J gene: TRBJ1-5
D gene: NA
clone size: NA
CDR3 protein: CASAPSALPSNQPQHF
CDR3 DNA: TGTGCCAGCGCCCCCTCGGCGCTTCCTAGCAATCAGCCCCAGCATTTT

V gene: TRBV4-3
J gene: TRBJ1-1
D gene: NA
clone size: few
CDR3 protein: CASSQGPGSPEAFF
CDR3 DNA: TGCGCCAGCAGCCAAGGTCCGGGGTCCCCTGAAGCTTTCTTT

V gene: TRBV5-1
J gene: TRBJ2-7
D gene: NA
clone size: many
CDR3 protein: CASSLVRADEQYF
CDR3 DNA: TGCGCCAGCAGCTTGGTGCGGGCTGACGAGCAGTACTTC

V gene: TRBV6-2/TRBV6-3
J gene: TRBJ2-7
D gene: TRBD1
clone size: few
CDR3 protein: CASRGQSYEQYF
CDR3 DNA: TGTGCCAGCAGGGGACAGTCCTACGAGCAGTACTTC

V gene: TRBV20-1
J gene: TRBJ2-1
D gene: TRBD2
clone size: few
CDR3 protein: CSAPPATLAGGPMSSYNEQFF
CDR3 DNA: TGCAGTGCTCCCCCCGCCACACTAGCGGGGGGACCCATGAGCTCCTACAATGAGCAGTTCTTC

V gene: TRBV6-5
J gene: TRBJ1-1
D gene: NA
clone size: few
CDR3 protein: CASGRGRNTEAFF
CDR3 DNA: TGTGCCAGTGGTAGGGGGAGGAACACTGAAGCTTTCTTT

V gene: TRBV4-3
J gene: TRBJ2-3
D gene: NA
clone size: NA
CDR3 protein: CASSQERALGSTDTQYF
CDR3 DNA: TGCGCCAGCAGCCAAGAACGAGCTTTAGGCAGCACAGATACGCAGTATTTT

V gene: TRBV3-1
J gene: TRBJ2-1
D gene: NA
clone size: NA
CDR3 protein: CASSQEMGRNSYNEQFF
CDR3 DNA: TGTGCCAGCAGCCAAGAAATGGGGCGTAACTCCTACAATGAGCAGTTCTTC

V gene: TRBV4-3
J gene: TRBJ2-7
D gene: TRBD1
clone size: NA
CDR3 protein: CASSQAKGQGVSYEQYF
CDR3 DNA: TGCGCCAGCAGCCAAGCGAAGGGACAGGGTGTCAGTTACGAGCAGTACTTC

V gene: TRBV4-3
J gene: TRBJ2-4
D gene: NA
clone size: many
CDR3 protein: CASSQDRRTLAKNIQYF
CDR3 DNA: TGCGCCAGCAGCCAAGATAGAAGGACGTTAGCCAAAAACATTCAGTACTTC

V gene: TRBV29-1
J gene: TRBJ2-1
D gene: TRBD2
clone size: few
CDR3 protein: CSVGEGDEQFF
CDR3 DNA: TGCAGCGTTGGGGAGGGAGATGAGCAGTTCTTC

V gene: TRBV11-1
J gene: TRBJ2-2
D gene: NA
clone size: few
CDR3 protein: CASSTSDTGELFF
CDR3 DNA: TGTGCCAGCAGCACCTCGGACACCGGGGAGCTGTTTTTT

V gene: TRBV27
J gene: TRBJ2-1
D gene: NA
clone size: few
CDR3 protein: CAAGWGGFNEQFF
CDR3 DNA: TGTGCCGCCGGCTGGGGGGGCTTCAATGAGCAGTTCTTC

V gene: TRBV27
J gene: TRBJ2-5
D gene: NA
clone size: many
CDR3 protein: CASRLTPWGGETQYF
CDR3 DNA: TGTGCCAGCAGGCTAACACCCTGGGGAGGAGAGACCCAGTACTTC

V gene: TRBV4-1
J gene: TRBJ2-7
D gene: NA
clone size: many
CDR3 protein: CASSQAGYEQYF
CDR3 DNA: TGCGCCAGCAGCCAAGCGGGCTACGAGCAGTACTTC

V gene: TRBV19
J gene: TRBJ2-1
D gene: TRBD1
clone size: few
CDR3 protein: CASSTDRDSYNEQFF
CDR3 DNA: TGTGCCAGTAGTACCGACAGGGACTCCTACAATGAGCAGTTCTTC

V gene: TRBV28
J gene: TRBJ1-1
D gene: NA
clone size: many
CDR3 protein: CASSFAVGRGETEAFF
CDR3 DNA: TGTGCCAGCAGTTTCGCAGTTGGGAGGGGCGAGACTGAAGCTTTCTTT

V gene: TRBV7-2
J gene: TRBJ1-2
D gene: NA
clone size: NA
CDR3 protein: CASSPRGYGYTF
CDR3 DNA: TGTGCCAGCAGCCCCCGGGGCTATGGCTACACCTTC

V gene: TRBV11-2
J gene: TRBJ2-3
D gene: NA
clone size: few
CDR3 protein: CASSRGGGGRNTDTQYF
CDR3 DNA: TGTGCCAGCAGCCGAGGGGGCGGAGGGAGAAACACAGATACGCAGTATTTT

V gene: TRBV27
J gene: TRBJ2-3
D gene: NA
clone size: few
CDR3 protein: CASTDGGPGRDTQYF
CDR3 DNA: TGTGCCAGCACCGACGGGGGCCCGGGTCGGGATACGCAGTATTTT

V gene: TRBV27
J gene: TRBJ2-7
D gene: TRBD1
clone size: few
CDR3 protein: CASSLNRGGEQYF
CDR3 DNA: TGTGCCAGCAGTTTAAACAGGGGTGGCGAGCAGTACTTC

V gene: TRBV9
J gene: TRBJ2-2
D gene: TRBD1
clone size: NA
CDR3 protein: CASSLDRGTGELFF
CDR3 DNA: TGTGCCAGCAGCCTAGACAGGGGCACCGGGGAGCTGTTTTTT

V gene: TRBV20-1
J gene: TRBJ2-7
D gene: NA
clone size: NA
CDR3 protein: CSARGPGVTYEQYF
CDR3 DNA: TGCAGTGCTAGAGGGCCAGGGGTGACCTACGAGCAGTACTTC

V gene: TRBV10-3
J gene: TRBJ2-7
D gene: NA
clone size: many
CDR3 protein: CAIRGGSSYEQYF
CDR3 DNA: TGTGCCATCAGGGGAGGCAGTTCCTACGAGCAGTACTTC

V gene: TRBV7-9
J gene: TRBJ1-1
D gene: NA
clone size: few
CDR3 protein: CASSRQALSPPLNTEAFF
CDR3 DNA: TGTGCCAGCAGCCGACAGGCCCTTTCGCCCCCATTGAACACTGAAGCTTTCTTT

V gene: TRBV7-9
J gene: TRBJ2-7
D gene: TRBD2
clone size: many
CDR3 protein: CASSYPTSGGVHEQYF
CDR3 DNA: TGTGCCAGCAGCTACCCGACTAGCGGGGGGGTCCACGAGCAGTACTTC

V gene: TRBV6-5
J gene: TRBJ1-5
D gene: NA
clone size: NA
CDR3 protein: CASSYNGASNQPQHF
CDR3 DNA: TGTGCCAGCAGTTATAACGGGGCCTCCAATCAGCCCCAGCATTTT